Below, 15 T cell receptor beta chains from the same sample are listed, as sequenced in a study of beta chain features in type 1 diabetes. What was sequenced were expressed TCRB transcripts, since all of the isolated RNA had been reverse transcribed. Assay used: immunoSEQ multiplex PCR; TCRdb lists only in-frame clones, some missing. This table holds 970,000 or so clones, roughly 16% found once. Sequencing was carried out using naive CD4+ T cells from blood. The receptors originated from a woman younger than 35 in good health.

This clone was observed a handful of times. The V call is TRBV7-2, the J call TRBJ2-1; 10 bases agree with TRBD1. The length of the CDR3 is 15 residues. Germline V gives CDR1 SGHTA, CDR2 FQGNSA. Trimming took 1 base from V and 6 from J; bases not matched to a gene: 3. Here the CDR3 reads CASSLGGTGVNEQFF. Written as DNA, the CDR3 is TGTGCCAGCAGCTTAGGTGGGACAGGGGTCAATGAGCAGTTCTTC. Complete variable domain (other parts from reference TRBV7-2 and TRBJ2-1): GAGVSQSPSNKVTEKGKDVELRCDPISGHTALYWYRQSLGQGLEFLIYFQGNSAPDKSGLPSDRFSAERTGGSVSTLTIQRTQQEDSAVYLCASSLGGTGVNEQFFGPGTRLTVL.

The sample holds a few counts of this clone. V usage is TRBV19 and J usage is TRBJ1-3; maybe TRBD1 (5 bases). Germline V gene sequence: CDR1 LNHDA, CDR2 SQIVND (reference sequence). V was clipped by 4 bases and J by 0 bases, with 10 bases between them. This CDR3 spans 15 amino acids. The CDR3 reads CASSSDGASGNTIYF. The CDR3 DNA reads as TGTGCCAGTAGTAGTGACGGGGCCTCTGGAAACACCATATATTTT.

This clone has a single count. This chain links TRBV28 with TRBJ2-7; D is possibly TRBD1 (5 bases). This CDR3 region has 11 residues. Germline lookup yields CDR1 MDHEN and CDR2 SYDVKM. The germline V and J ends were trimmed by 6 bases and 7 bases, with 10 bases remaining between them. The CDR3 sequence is CASSRSGEQYF. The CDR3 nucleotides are TGTGCCAGCAGCCGCTCAGGGGAGCAGTACTTC.

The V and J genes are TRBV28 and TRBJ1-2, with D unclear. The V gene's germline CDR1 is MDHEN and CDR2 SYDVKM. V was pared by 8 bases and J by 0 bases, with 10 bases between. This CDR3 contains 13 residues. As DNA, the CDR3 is TGTGCCAGCTGTGAATACACTAACTATGGCTACACCTTC. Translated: CASCEYTNYGYTF.

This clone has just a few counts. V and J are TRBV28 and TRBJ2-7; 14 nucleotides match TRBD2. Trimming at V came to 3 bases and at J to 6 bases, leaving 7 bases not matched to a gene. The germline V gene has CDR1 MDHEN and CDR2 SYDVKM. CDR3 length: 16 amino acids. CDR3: CASSLYGTSGSSEQYF. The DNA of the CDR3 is TGTGCCAGCAGTTTGTACGGGACTAGCGGGAGTTCCGAGCAGTACTTC.

The CDR3 sequence is CASLLYGAEETQYF. Written as DNA, the CDR3 is TGTGCCAGCCTTTTATATGGGGCGGAGGAGACCCAGTACTTC. This rearrangement joins TRBV18 to TRBJ2-5; maybe TRBD1 (5 bases). V was clipped by 8 bases and J by 5 bases, with 18 bases between them. The CDR3 totals 14 residues. From germline, CDR1 is KGHSH and CDR2 LQKENI.

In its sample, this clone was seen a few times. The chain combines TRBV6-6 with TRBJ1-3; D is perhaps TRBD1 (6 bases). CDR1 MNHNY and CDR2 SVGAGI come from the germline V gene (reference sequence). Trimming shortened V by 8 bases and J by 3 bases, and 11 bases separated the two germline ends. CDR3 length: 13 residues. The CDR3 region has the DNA TGTGCCAGCCGACAGGAGAGTGGAAACACCATATATTTT. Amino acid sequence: CASRQESGNTIYF.

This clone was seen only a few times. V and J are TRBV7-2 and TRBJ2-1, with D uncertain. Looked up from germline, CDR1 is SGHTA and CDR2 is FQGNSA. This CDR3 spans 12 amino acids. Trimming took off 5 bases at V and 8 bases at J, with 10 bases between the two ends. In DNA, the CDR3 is TGTGCCAGCAGCACCAGTTTGCATGAGCAGTTCTTC. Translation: CASSTSLHEQFF.

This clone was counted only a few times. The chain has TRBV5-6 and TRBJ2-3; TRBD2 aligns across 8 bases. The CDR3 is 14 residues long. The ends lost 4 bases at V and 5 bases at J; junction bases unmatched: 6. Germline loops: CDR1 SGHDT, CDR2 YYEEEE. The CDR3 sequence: CASSPGGPGDTQYF. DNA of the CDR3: TGTGCCAGCAGCCCGGGAGGGCCAGGAGATACGCAGTATTTT.

The CDR3 sequence is CASSLVPTSGNTDTQYF. CDR3 sequence (DNA): TGCGCCAGCAGCTTGGTACCGACTAGCGGGAACACAGATACGCAGTATTTT. This chain links TRBV5-1 with TRBJ2-3, with 11 bases fitting TRBD2. J gave up 2 bases and V 0 bases, and 5 bases lay outside the gene matches. The CDR3 totals 17 residues. CDR1 SGHRS and CDR2 YFSETQ come from the germline V gene.

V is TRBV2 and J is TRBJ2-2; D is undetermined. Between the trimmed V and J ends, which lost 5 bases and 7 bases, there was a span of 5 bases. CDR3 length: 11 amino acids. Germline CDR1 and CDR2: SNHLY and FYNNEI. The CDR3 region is CASSPGGELFF. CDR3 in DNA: TGTGCCAGCAGTCCAGGCGGGGAGCTGTTTTTT.

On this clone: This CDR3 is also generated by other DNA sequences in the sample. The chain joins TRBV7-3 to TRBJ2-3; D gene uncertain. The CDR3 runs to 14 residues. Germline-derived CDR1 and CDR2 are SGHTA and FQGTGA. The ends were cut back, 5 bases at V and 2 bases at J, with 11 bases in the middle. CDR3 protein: CASSPTTSTDTQYF. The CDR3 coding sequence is TGTGCCAGCAGCCCAACGACGTCCACAGATACGCAGTATTTT.

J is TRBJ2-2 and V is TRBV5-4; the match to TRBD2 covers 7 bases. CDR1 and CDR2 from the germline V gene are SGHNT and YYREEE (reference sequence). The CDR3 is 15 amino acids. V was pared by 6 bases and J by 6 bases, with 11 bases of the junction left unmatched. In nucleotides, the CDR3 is TGTGCCAGCACCCTGGGGGGGAGTACGGCCGGGGAGCTGTTTTTT. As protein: CASTLGGSTAGELFF.

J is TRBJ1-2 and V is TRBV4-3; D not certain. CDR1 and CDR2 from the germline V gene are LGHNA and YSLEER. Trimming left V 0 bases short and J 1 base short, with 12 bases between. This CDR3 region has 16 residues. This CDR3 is CASSQDPGTLNYGYTF. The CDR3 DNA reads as TGCGCCAGCAGCCAAGACCCCGGAACCCTTAACTATGGCTACACCTTC.

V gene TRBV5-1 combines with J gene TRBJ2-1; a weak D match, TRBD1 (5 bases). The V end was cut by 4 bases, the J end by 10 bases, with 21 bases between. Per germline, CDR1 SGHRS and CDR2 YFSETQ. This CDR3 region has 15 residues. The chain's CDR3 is CASSPILQASGEQFF. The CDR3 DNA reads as TGCGCCAGCAGCCCTATTTTACAGGCCTCAGGGGAGCAGTTCTTC.